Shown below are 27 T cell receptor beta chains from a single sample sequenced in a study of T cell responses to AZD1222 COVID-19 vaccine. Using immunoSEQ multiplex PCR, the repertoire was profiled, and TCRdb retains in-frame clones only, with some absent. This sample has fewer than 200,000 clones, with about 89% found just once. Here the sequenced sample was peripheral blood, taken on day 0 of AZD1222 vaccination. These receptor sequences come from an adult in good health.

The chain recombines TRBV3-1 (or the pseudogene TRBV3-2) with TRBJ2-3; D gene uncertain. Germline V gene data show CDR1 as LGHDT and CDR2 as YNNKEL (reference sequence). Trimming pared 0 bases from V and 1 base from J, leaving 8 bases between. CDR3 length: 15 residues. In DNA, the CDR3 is TGTGCCAGCAGCCAAGATTCTAGACGCACAGATACGCAGTATTTT. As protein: CASSQDSRRTDTQYF.

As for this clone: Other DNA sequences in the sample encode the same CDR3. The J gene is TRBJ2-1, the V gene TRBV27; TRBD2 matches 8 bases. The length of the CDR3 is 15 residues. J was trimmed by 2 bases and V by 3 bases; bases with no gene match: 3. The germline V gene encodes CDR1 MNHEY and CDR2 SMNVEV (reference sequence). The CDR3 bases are TGTGCCAGCAGTTTCAGCGGGGGCCCCTACAATGAGCAGTTCTTC. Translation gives CASSFSGGPYNEQFF.

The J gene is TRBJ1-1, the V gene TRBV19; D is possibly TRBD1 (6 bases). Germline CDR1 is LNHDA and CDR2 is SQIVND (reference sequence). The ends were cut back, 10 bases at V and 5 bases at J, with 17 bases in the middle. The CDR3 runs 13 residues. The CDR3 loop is CAIEKTGVTEAFF. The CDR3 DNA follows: TGTGCCATCGAAAAGACAGGTGTAACTGAAGCTTTCTTT.

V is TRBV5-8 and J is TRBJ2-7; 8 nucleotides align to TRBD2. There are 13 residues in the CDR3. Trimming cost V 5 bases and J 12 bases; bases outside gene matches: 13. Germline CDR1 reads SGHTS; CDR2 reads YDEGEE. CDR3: CASRVAGTLWGYF. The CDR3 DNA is TGTGCCAGCAGAGTAGCGGGGACCCTATGGGGGTACTTC.

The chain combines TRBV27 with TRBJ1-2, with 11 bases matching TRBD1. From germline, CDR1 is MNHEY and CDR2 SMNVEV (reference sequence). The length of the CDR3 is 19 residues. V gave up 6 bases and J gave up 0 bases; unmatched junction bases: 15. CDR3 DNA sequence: TGTGCCAGCAGCCACGAGACCGGGACAGGGGGGCAAGCTAACTATGGCTACACCTTC. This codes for CASSHETGTGGQANYGYTF.

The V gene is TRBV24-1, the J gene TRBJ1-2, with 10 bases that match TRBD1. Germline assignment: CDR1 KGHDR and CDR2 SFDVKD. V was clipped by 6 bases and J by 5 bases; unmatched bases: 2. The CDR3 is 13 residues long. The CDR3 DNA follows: TGTGCCACCAGTCGGGACAGGGGATATGGCTACACCTTC. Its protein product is CATSRDRGYGYTF.

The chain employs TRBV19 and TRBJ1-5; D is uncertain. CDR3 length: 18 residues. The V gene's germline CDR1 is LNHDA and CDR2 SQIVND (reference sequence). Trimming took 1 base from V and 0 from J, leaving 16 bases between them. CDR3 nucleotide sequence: TGTGCCAGTAGTATAGGTGTTACTAGAGCCTATAGCAATCAGCCCCAGCATTTT. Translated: CASSIGVTRAYSNQPQHF.

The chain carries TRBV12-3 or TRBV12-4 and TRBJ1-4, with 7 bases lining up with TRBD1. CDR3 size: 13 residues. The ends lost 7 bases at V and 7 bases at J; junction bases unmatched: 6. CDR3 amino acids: CASTQQGSEKLFF. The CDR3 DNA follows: TGTGCCAGCACCCAACAGGGGAGTGAAAAACTGTTTTTT.

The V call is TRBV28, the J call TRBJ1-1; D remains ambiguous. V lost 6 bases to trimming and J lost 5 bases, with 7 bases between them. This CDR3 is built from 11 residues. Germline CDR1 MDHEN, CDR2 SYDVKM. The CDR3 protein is CASSPRTEAFF. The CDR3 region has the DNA TGTGCCAGCAGCCCCAGGACTGAAGCTTTCTTT.

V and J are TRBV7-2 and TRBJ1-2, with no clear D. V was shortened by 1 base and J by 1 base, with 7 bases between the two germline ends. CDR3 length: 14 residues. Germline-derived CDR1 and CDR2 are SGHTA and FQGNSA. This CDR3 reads CASSLGVSNYGYTF. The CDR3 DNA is TGTGCCAGCAGCTTAGGCGTCAGTAACTATGGCTACACCTTC.

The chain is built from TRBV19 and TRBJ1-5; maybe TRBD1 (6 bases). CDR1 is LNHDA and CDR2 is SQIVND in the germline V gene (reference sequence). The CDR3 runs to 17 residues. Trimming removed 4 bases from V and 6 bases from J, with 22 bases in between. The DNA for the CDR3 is TGTGCCAGTAGTACCCAAGACAGGATGTTGGTGGGTCAGCCCCAGCATTTT. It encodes CASSTQDRMLVGQPQHF.

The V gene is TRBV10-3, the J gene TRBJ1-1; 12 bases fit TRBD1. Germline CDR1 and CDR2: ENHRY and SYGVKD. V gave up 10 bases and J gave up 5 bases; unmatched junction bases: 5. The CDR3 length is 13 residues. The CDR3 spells CATGQGAGTEAFF. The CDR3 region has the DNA TGTGCCACGGGACAGGGGGCCGGTACTGAAGCTTTCTTT.

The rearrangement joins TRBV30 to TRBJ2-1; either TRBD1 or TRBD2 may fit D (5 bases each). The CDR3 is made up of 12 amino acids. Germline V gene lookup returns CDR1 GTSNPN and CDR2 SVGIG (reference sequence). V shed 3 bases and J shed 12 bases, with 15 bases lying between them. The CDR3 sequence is CAWRVVGELQFF. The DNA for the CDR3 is TGTGCCTGGAGGGTCGTAGGGGAGTTGCAGTTCTTC.

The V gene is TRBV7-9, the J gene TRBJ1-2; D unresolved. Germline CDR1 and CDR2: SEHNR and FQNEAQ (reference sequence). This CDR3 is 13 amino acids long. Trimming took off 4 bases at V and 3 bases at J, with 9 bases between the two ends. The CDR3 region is CASSSTRYYGYTF. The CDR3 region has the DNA TGTGCCAGCAGCTCCACACGGTACTATGGCTACACCTTC.

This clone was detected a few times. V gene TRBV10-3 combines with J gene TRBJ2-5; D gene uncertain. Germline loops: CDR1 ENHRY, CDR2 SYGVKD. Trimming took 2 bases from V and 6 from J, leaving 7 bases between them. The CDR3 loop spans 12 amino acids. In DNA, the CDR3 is TGTGCCATCAGTGAGCCTAAAAAGACCCAGTACTTC. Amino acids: CAISEPKKTQYF.

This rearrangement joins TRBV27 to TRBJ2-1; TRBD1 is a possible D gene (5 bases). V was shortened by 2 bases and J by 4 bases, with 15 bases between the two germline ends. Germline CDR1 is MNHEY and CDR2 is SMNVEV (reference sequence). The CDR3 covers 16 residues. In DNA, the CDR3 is TGTGCCAGCAGTTTAGTAGGGGTCGGAAGGTACAATGAGCAGTTCTTC. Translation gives CASSLVGVGRYNEQFF.

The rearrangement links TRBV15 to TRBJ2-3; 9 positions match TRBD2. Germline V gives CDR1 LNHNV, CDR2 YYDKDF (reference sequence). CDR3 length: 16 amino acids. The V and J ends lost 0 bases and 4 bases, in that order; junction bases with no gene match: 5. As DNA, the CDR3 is TGTGCCACCAGCAGAGATCTGGCTAGCGGGGCAGATACGCAGTATTTT. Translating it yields CATSRDLASGADTQYF.

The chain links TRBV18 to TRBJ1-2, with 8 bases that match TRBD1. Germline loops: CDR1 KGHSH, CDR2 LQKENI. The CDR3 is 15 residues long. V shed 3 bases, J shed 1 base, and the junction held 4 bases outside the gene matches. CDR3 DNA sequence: TGTGCCAGCTCACCCCAGACAGGGGATAACTATGGCTACACCTTC. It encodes CASSPQTGDNYGYTF.

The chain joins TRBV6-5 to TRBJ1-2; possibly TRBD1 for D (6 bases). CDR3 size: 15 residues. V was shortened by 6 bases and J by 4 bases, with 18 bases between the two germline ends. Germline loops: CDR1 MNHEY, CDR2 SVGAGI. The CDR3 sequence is CASREARGGSYGYTF. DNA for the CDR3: TGTGCCAGCAGAGAGGCAAGGGGGGGAAGCTATGGCTACACCTTC.

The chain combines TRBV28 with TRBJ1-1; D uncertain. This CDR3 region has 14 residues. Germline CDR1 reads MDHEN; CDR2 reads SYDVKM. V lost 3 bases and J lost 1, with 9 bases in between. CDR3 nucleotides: TGTGCCAGCAGTTTGAGGAACCCGAACACTGAAGCTTTCTTT. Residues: CASSLRNPNTEAFF.

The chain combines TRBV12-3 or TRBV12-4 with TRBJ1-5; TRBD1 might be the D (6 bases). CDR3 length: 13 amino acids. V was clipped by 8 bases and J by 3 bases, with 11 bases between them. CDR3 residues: CASHSGANQPQHF. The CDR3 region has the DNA TGTGCCAGCCATTCAGGGGCCAATCAGCCCCAGCATTTT.

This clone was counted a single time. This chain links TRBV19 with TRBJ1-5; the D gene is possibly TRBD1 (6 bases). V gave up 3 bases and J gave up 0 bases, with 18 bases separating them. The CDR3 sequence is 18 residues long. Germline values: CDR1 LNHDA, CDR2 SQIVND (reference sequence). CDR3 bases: TGTGCCAGTAGTATTCTCGGGCAGGGGCCGGGTAGCAATCAGCCCCAGCATTTT. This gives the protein CASSILGQGPGSNQPQHF.

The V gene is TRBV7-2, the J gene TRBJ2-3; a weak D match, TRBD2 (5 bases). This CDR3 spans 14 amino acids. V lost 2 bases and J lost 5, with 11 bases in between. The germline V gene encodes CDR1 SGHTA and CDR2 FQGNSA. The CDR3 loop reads CASSLILRVDTQYF. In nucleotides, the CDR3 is TGTGCCAGCAGCTTAATCCTGAGGGTAGATACGCAGTATTTT.

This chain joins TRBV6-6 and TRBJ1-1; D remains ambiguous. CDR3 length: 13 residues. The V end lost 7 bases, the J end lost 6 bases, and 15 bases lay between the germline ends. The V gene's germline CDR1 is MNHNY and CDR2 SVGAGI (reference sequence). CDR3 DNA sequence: TGTGCCAGCACCACGGAGGGTGTGCCTGAAGCTTTCTTT. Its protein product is CASTTEGVPEAFF.

As DNA, the CDR3 is TGTGCCAGCAGTCCCACAGCGGCAGGGCTCTATGGCTACACCTTC. Translated, it gives CASSPTAAGLYGYTF. The genes are TRBV27 and TRBJ1-2, with a weak D call TRBD1 (5 bases). Looked up from germline, CDR1 is MNHEY and CDR2 is SMNVEV (reference sequence). V was cut by 5 bases and J by 4 bases, with 17 bases left in between. The CDR3 spans 15 residues.

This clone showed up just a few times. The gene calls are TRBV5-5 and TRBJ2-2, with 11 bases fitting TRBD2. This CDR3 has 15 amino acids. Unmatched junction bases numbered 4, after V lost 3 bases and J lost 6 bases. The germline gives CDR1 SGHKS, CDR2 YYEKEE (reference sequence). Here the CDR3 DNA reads TGTGCCAGCAGCTCCATAGCGGGAGGGCCCGGGGAGCTGTTTTTT. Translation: CASSSIAGGPGELFF.

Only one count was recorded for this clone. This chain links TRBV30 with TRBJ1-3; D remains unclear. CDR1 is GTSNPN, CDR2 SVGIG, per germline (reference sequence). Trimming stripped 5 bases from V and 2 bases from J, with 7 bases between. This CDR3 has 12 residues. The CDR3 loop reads CAWWITGNTIYF. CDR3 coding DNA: TGTGCCTGGTGGATTACTGGAAACACCATATATTTT.